These 23 T cell receptor beta chains came from one sample sequenced in a study of prognosis after radiotherapy for stage I lung cancer. Genomic DNA was the source, and TCR beta CDR3 was amplified from it by two-round multiplex PCR. The use of primers specific to each TRBV and TRBJ gene characterized first-round PCR. TCRdb fed the multiplex PCR reads into MiXCR, producing one record per CDR3 protein. The sample lists 25,000 to 35,000 distinct CDR3 sequences; 48% were seen once. Source: PBMCs, taken before or after stereotactic body radiation therapy (not recorded which). These receptors were obtained from a donor aged 50 or older with non-small cell lung cancer.

Turning to this clonotype: The junction and the germline gene differ at one end; a read error may be behind it. The CDR3 sequence: CSSIFWTSGKYEQYF. CDR3 nucleotides: TGTTCCAGCATCTTCTGGACTAGCGGGAAGTACGAGCAGTACTTC. The V gene is TRBV7-2, the J gene TRBJ2-7, with TRBD2 identical over 12 bases. Germline V gene sequence: CDR1 SGHTA, CDR2 FQGNSA. The CDR3 extends over 15 amino acids.

This clonotype was detected once. Just one base apart from a much larger clone, this may be a read error. The chain recombines TRBV5-8 with TRBJ2-5, with D hard to call. Germline lookup yields CDR1 SGHTS and CDR2 YDEGEE. The CDR3 totals 14 residues. CDR3 DNA sequence: TGTGCCAGCATCTTGGGGTCAGTCCAAGAGACCCAGTACTTC. It codes for CASILGSVQETQYF.

This clonotype was recorded many times. The chain combines TRBV5-5 with TRBJ1-5; no clear D gene. The V end was cut by 0 bases, the J end by 4 bases, with 8 bases between. This CDR3 is 14 amino acids long. Germline CDR1 is SGHKS and CDR2 is YYEKEE (reference sequence). The CDR3 DNA sequence: TGTGCCAGCAGCTTGGGTGGGTTAAATCAGCCCCAGCATTTT. Its protein is CASSLGGLNQPQHF. The whole variable domain, remainder taken from reference TRBV5-5 and TRBJ1-5, is DAGVTQSPTHLIKTRGQQVTLRCSPISGHKSVSWYQQVLGQGPQFIFQYYEKEERGRGNFPDRFSARQFPNYSSELNVNALLLGDSALYLCASSLGGLNQPQHFGDGTRLSIL.

About this clonotype: One end of the junction fails to match germline, which may point to a read error. The chain employs TRBV3-1 and TRBJ2-1; no clear D gene. The CDR3 is made up of 13 amino acids. Germline-derived CDR1 and CDR2 are LGHDT and YNNKEL (reference sequence). Here the CDR3 reads CASSSLSINKQFF. CDR3 sequence (DNA): TGTGCCAGCAGCTCGCTGTCGATCAATAAGCAGTTCTTC.

Comment on this clonotype: This is likely an artifact of a read error, given a far larger clone one base away. The CDR3 sequence is CASSRLADPNTQYF. CDR3 coding DNA: TGTGCCAGCAGCCGCCTAGCGGATCCTAATACGCAGTATTTT. The chain carries TRBV6-8 and TRBJ2-3, with 7 bases identical to TRBD2. V trimming: 6 bases; J trimming: 7 bases; junction bases outside the gene matches: 10. The CDR3 loop spans 14 amino acids. Germline V gene sequence: CDR1 MNHGY, CDR2 SAAAGT.

This clonotype is medium-sized. This chain joins TRBV6-1 and TRBJ1-2, with D unclear. CDR1 is MNHNS, CDR2 SASEGT, per germline. The CDR3 length is 12 residues. V was clipped by 5 bases and J by 3 bases, with 7 bases between them. The CDR3 loop is CASSNGDYGYTF. CDR3 DNA sequence: TGTGCCAGCAGTAACGGGGACTATGGCTACACCTTC.

V gene TRBV6-1 combines with J gene TRBJ2-7, with D maybe TRBD2 (5 bases). Germline values: CDR1 MNHNS, CDR2 SASEGT. The CDR3 consists of 15 residues. V dropped 2 bases and J dropped 2 bases, with 13 bases sitting between them. CDR3 bases: TGTGCCAGCAGTGAAAACCTAGCCGTCACCTACGAGCAGTACTTC. The encoded protein is CASSENLAVTYEQYF.

A few counts support this clonotype. This chain links TRBV5-6 with TRBJ2-7; no reliable D call. The CDR3 is 14 amino acids. Germline V gene data show CDR1 as SGHDT and CDR2 as YYEEEE. V was shortened by 1 base and J by 9 bases, with 17 bases between the two germline ends. CDR3 in amino acids: CASSLSGSSVGQYF. The CDR3 DNA is TGTGCCAGCAGCTTGTCGGGCTCGAGCGTAGGGCAGTACTTC. Combining the CDR3 with reference TRBV5-6 and TRBJ2-7 gives the whole variable domain DAGVTQSPTHLIKTRGQQVTLRCSPKSGHDTVSWYQQALGQGPQFIFQYYEEEERQRGNFPDRFSGHQFPNYSSELNVNALLLGDSALYLCASSLSGSSVGQYFGPGTRLTVT.

Worth noting for this clonotype: A much larger clone sits a single nucleotide away, making a read error possible. The chain joins TRBV28 to TRBJ2-4; a weak D match, TRBD1 (5 bases). V dropped 2 bases and J dropped 3 bases, with 8 bases sitting between them. The CDR3 contains 14 residues. Germline assignment: CDR1 MDHEN and CDR2 SYDVKM. The CDR3 reads CASSLRGDKNIQYF. DNA of the CDR3: TGTGCCAGCAGTTTAAGGGGTGACAAAAACATTCAGTACTTC.

This clonotype was observed at least ten times. The rearrangement uses TRBV7-2 and TRBJ2-4, with TRBD2 identical over 9 bases. Trimming at V came to 2 bases and at J to 4 bases, leaving 3 bases not matched to a gene. This CDR3 contains 15 residues. Germline values: CDR1 SGHTA, CDR2 FQGNSA. CDR3 in amino acids: CASSLSTSGKNIQYF. The CDR3 nucleotides read TGTGCCAGCAGCTTATCGACTAGCGGTAAAAACATTCAGTACTTC.

In its sample, this clonotype was seen a few times. J is TRBJ1-5 and V is TRBV10-3; possible D gene TRBD1, 5 bases. Deletions cut 10 bases from V and 6 bases from J, with 22 bases between. The CDR3 covers 15 residues. CDR1 is ENHRY, CDR2 SYGVKD, per germline. The CDR3 sequence is CATGVGMCESQPQHF. The CDR3 coding sequence is TGTGCCACGGGGGTGGGGATGTGTGAGAGTCAGCCCCAGCATTTT.

This clonotype occurred many times. The J gene is TRBJ1-4, the V gene TRBV20-1; 8 bases fit TRBD1. Germline CDR1 reads DFQATT; CDR2 reads SNEGSKA (reference sequence). The J segment lost 0 bases and the V segment lost 0 bases, leaving 3 bases of the junction unmatched. The CDR3 runs to 16 residues. The CDR3 coding sequence is TGCAGTGCTAGAGATAAACAGGGGGCAACTAATGAAAAACTGTTTTTT. Translation gives CSARDKQGATNEKLFF.

This clonotype has at least ten counts. The genes are TRBV30 and TRBJ2-2; D is tentatively TRBD1 or TRBD2 (5 bases each). Germline V CDR1 and CDR2: GTSNPN, SVGIG (reference sequence). V lost 4 bases, J lost 5 bases, and 20 bases lay in between. This CDR3 has 16 residues. For the CDR3, the DNA is TGTGCCTGGACCCCAGGGCGTGGAGGAAAAACCGGGGAGCTGTTTTTT. Translating it yields CAWTPGRGGKTGELFF.

The chain links TRBV27 to TRBJ2-1; 9 bases line up with TRBD2. In germline, CDR1 is MNHEY, CDR2 SMNVEV (reference sequence). There are 14 residues in the CDR3. V shed 4 bases and J 7 bases; nucleotides not matched to a gene: 5. CDR3 DNA: TGTGCCAGCAGTTCTCTGGCGGGGGGGAATGAGCAGTTCTTC. Residues: CASSSLAGGNEQFF.

This clonotype showed up many times. The chain employs TRBV28 and TRBJ2-4; TRBD2 aligns across 11 bases. The V gene end was trimmed by 4 bases and the J gene end by 0 bases; junction bases not matched to a gene: 2. Looked up from germline, CDR1 is MDHEN and CDR2 is SYDVKM. There are 16 residues in the CDR3. The DNA of the CDR3 is TGTGCCAGCAGTTCGGGGACTAGCGGAGCCAAAAACATTCAGTACTTC. Amino acid sequence: CASSSGTSGAKNIQYF.

Note on this clonotype: Only one base separates this from a far larger clonotype, so it likely reflects a read error. The V call is TRBV6-9, the J call TRBJ1-1, with D perhaps TRBD1 (5 bases). Deletions cut 4 bases from V and 7 bases from J, with 19 bases between. This CDR3 is built from 15 residues. CDR1 MNHGY and CDR2 SVAAGI come from the germline V gene. CDR3 DNA: TGTGCCAGCAGTTCCGGACATGGGATAGGTAATGAAGCTTTCTTT. Translated: CASSSGHGIGNEAFF.

This clonotype was observed many times. J is TRBJ2-3 and V is TRBV20-1, with D possibly TRBD2 on 5 matching bases. V was shortened by 3 bases and J by 2 bases, with 12 bases between the two germline ends. CDR3 size: 14 residues. Looked up from germline, CDR1 is DFQATT and CDR2 is SNEGSKA (reference sequence). Here the CDR3 reads CSARHSEATDTQYF. The DNA for the CDR3 is TGCAGTGCTAGGCACTCGGAGGCCACAGATACGCAGTATTTT.

The genes are TRBV12-3 or TRBV12-4 and TRBJ1-3; 8 bases agree with TRBD1. V gave up 5 bases and J gave up 3 bases; unmatched junction bases: 3. This CDR3 is 14 amino acids long. The CDR3 here is CASSLTGVGNTIYF. The DNA of the CDR3 is TGTGCCAGCAGTCTGACAGGGGTTGGAAACACCATATATTTT.

Regarding this clonotype: With only one base between it and a far larger clone, this is likely a read error. The chain uses TRBV6-2 or TRBV6-3 and TRBJ1-6, with D uncertain. V dropped 5 bases and J dropped 0 bases, with 8 bases sitting between them. The germline V gene encodes CDR1 MNHEY and CDR2 SVGEGT. The CDR3 contains 15 residues. The chain's CDR3 is CASSEGISYNSPLHF. DNA for the CDR3: TGTGCCAGCAGTGAGGGAATCTCCTATAATTCACCCCTCCACTTT.

The rearrangement uses TRBV6-1 and TRBJ2-3; D gene ambiguous. V was pared by 11 bases and J by 1 base, with 13 bases between. The germline CDR1 and CDR2 sequences are MNHNS and SASEGT. The CDR3 runs to 13 residues. For the CDR3, the DNA is TGTGCCCACAGTGAATTGTGCACAGATACGCAGTATTTT. Encoded protein: CAHSELCTDTQYF.

This clonotype occurred many times. Possible read error: a much larger clone is one base away. The rearrangement uses TRBV30 and TRBJ2-3; possibly TRBD2 for D (6 bases). The germline V gene encodes CDR1 GTSNPN and CDR2 SVGIG (reference sequence). The V gene lost 2 bases and the J gene lost 2 bases, with 26 bases spanning the gap. This CDR3 contains 19 residues. The CDR3 here is CAWSPSPTSRTSLTDTQYF. The CDR3 DNA sequence: TGTGCCTGGAGTCCCTCCCCCACTAGCCGAACTTCCCTCACAGATACGCAGTATTTT.

This chain uses TRBV12-3 or TRBV12-4 with TRBJ2-3; D gene unclear. V lost 2 bases and J 1 base, leaving 7 bases between the germline ends. CDR3 length: 14 residues. The CDR3 sequence is CASSLYRRTDTQYF. The CDR3 coding sequence is TGTGCCAGCAGTTTATACCGGCGCACAGATACGCAGTATTTT.

Only a few counts were recorded for this clonotype. The junction and the germline gene differ at one end; a read error may be behind it. V is TRBV6-1 and J is TRBJ2-1, with TRBD2 matching 8 bases. The CDR3 is made up of 18 amino acids. Germline V gene sequence: CDR1 MNHNS, CDR2 SASEGT. The CDR3 protein is CATRLFFIAGGRYNEQSF. CDR3 bases: TGTGCCACTCGGCTTTTTTTTATCGCGGGAGGTCGGTACAATGAGCAGTCCTTT.